A single sample is the source of the 18 T cell receptor beta chains below, sequenced in a study of blood T cell repertoires in COVID-19. Only in-frame clones appear in the TCRdb table, and some are missing; sequencing was by immunoSEQ multiplex PCR. Here the sample spans 200,000 or so clones, roughly 90% being singletons. Sequenced input: peripheral blood. The source is a woman in her sixties or seventies with acute or convalescent COVID-19.

The chain carries TRBV5-1 and TRBJ1-1; possible D gene TRBD1, 5 bases. The CDR3 contains 14 residues. Germline assignment: CDR1 SGHRS and CDR2 YFSETQ. V was shortened by 4 bases and J by 1 base, with 11 bases between the two germline ends. The CDR3 DNA sequence: TGCGCCAGCAGCCAGACCCAGGGGAACACTGAAGCTTTCTTT. Translated, it gives CASSQTQGNTEAFF.

The V call is TRBV18, the J call TRBJ1-2; 9 nucleotides align to TRBD1. Per the germline V gene, CDR1 is KGHSH and CDR2 is LQKENI. The CDR3 spans 16 residues. J was trimmed by 8 bases and V by 0 bases; bases with no gene match: 10. The CDR3 coding sequence is TGTGCCAGCTCACCACCGGATGGGACAGGGTCGGTCGGCTACACCTTC. It specifies CASSPPDGTGSVGYTF.

This clone has just one count. This sequence joins TRBV29-1 and TRBJ2-6; 9 bases map to TRBD1. The trim removed 1 base at V and 2 bases at J, leaving 0 bases unmatched. CDR1 is SQVTM, CDR2 ANQGSEA, per germline. The CDR3 has 15 residues. The CDR3 sequence: CSVEGTGAGANVLTF. DNA for the CDR3: TGCAGCGTTGAAGGGACAGGGGCTGGGGCCAACGTCCTGACTTTC. Supplemented by reference TRBV29-1 and TRBJ2-6, the full variable domain reads SAVISQKPSRDICQRGTSLTIQCQVDSQVTMMFWYRQQPGQSLTLIATANQGSEATYESGFVIDKFPISRPNLTFSTLTVSNMSPEDSSIYLCSVEGTGAGANVLTFGAGSRLTVL.

The rearrangement uses TRBV19 and TRBJ2-7, with D possibly matching TRBD1 (6 bases). Germline V gene lookup returns CDR1 LNHDA and CDR2 SQIVND (reference sequence). Trimming removed 3 bases from V and 3 bases from J, with 15 bases in between. The CDR3 is 15 residues long. The CDR3 bases are TGTGCCAGTAGTATTGGTACGGGCAGGGGCTACGAGCAGTACTTC. Protein product: CASSIGTGRGYEQYF.

The chain employs TRBV7-9 and TRBJ2-3; D remains unclear. The germline CDR1 and CDR2 sequences are SEHNR and FQNEAQ (reference sequence). V dropped 1 base and J dropped 3 bases, with 8 bases sitting between them. The CDR3 sequence is 14 residues long. Here the CDR3 reads CASSLERQTDTQYF. The DNA for the CDR3 is TGTGCCAGCAGCTTAGAACGACAAACAGATACGCAGTATTTT.

This clone has just one count. CDR3 sequence reads: CASSFSTGASYEQYF. The DNA for the CDR3 is TGTGCCAGCAGCTTTTCTACAGGGGCCTCCTACGAGCAGTACTTC. V is TRBV7-6 and J is TRBJ2-7; the match to TRBD1 covers 7 bases. The CDR3 length is 15 residues. Germline CDR1 is SGHVS and CDR2 is FNYEAQ. Trimming at V came to 3 bases and at J to 0 bases, leaving 5 bases not matched to a gene.

This clone is a singleton in its sample. The chain joins TRBV9 to TRBJ2-5, with 7 positions matching TRBD2. The trim removed 0 bases at V and 5 bases at J, leaving 7 bases unmatched. Germline V lookup: CDR1 SGDLS, CDR2 YYNGEE. The CDR3 is 15 amino acids. The CDR3 protein is CASSVGRLAGETQYF. The CDR3 DNA sequence: TGTGCCAGCAGCGTAGGAAGACTAGCTGGCGAGACCCAGTACTTC.

This clone was seen a single time. J is TRBJ1-2 and V is TRBV5-1; TRBD1 might be the D (6 bases). CDR1 is SGHRS, CDR2 YFSETQ, per germline. The CDR3 is 13 residues long. The germline V and J ends were trimmed by 2 bases and 4 bases, with 9 bases remaining between them. CDR3 nucleotides: TGCGCCAGCAGCTTCGGGGACATCTATGGCTACACCTTC. As protein: CASSFGDIYGYTF.

This clone was seen only a few times. The chain uses TRBV6-5 and TRBJ1-2, with 7 bases matching TRBD1. This CDR3 is built from 14 residues. Germline V gene sequence: CDR1 MNHEY, CDR2 SVGAGI. The junction had 10 bases not matched to a gene; V was cut back by 8 bases and J by 4 bases. For the CDR3, the DNA is TGTGCCAGCGGGGGGACAGCCGGCGGCTATGGCTACACCTTC. This gives the protein CASGGTAGGYGYTF.

CDR3 DNA sequence: TGTGCCAGCAGCTTCTCCCAAGAGACCCAGTACTTC. It is translated as CASSFSQETQYF. The chain joins TRBV5-4 to TRBJ2-5; no firm D call. Germline V lookup: CDR1 SGHNT, CDR2 YYREEE (reference sequence). The CDR3 loop spans 12 amino acids. V dropped 2 bases and J dropped 1 base, with 3 bases sitting between them.

The rearrangement uses TRBV9 and TRBJ1-2; D not certain. The CDR3 loop spans 15 amino acids. CDR1 and CDR2 from the germline V gene are SGDLS and YYNGEE. Between the trimmed V and J ends, which lost 0 bases and 4 bases, there was a span of 13 bases. CDR3 DNA: TGTGCCAGCAGCGTAGGGGGAGGTCCGGTCTATGGCTACACCTTC. This codes for CASSVGGGPVYGYTF.

The genes are TRBV7-9 and TRBJ2-1; D is ambiguous. Trimming pared 1 base from V and 4 bases from J, leaving 5 bases between. This CDR3 comprises 13 residues. Germline loops: CDR1 SEHNR, CDR2 FQNEAQ (reference sequence). The CDR3 protein is CASSLVTYNEQFF. The CDR3 DNA is TGTGCCAGCAGCTTAGTTACTTACAATGAGCAGTTCTTC.

The chain uses TRBV6-6 and TRBJ2-7, with 10 bases fitting TRBD2. V was pared by 5 bases and J by 2 bases, with 3 bases of the junction left unmatched. Germline V lookup: CDR1 MNHNY, CDR2 SVGAGI (reference sequence). CDR3 size: 14 residues. In DNA form, the CDR3 reads TGTGCCAGCAGTCTGACTAGCGGGCCCTACGAGCAGTACTTC. Protein: CASSLTSGPYEQYF.

This clone was detected a few times. This sequence joins TRBV3-1 (or the pseudogene TRBV3-2) and TRBJ1-1; D perhaps matches TRBD1 (6 bases). This CDR3 is built from 14 residues. Germline CDR1 and CDR2: LGHDT and YNNKEL (reference sequence). Trimming shortened V by 8 bases and J by 5 bases, and 18 bases separated the two germline ends. The CDR3 protein is CASRRGGEGTEAFF. CDR3 nucleotides: TGTGCCAGCCGGAGGGGGGGAGAGGGGACTGAAGCTTTCTTT.

Only a few counts were recorded for this clone. The V call is TRBV4-3, the J call TRBJ2-3, with 7 positions matching TRBD1. The V segment lost 1 base and the J segment 1 base; nucleotides outside the gene matches: 8. The CDR3 sequence is 17 residues long. Germline V gives CDR1 LGHNA, CDR2 YSLEER. The CDR3 loop is CASSQGPGTARTDTQYF. The CDR3 DNA reads as TGCGCCAGCAGCCAAGGCCCCGGGACAGCCCGCACAGATACGCAGTATTTT.

This chain connects TRBV28 to TRBJ1-4; D not certain. Trimming removed 5 bases from V and 0 bases from J, with 16 bases in between. Germline values: CDR1 MDHEN, CDR2 SYDVKM. The CDR3 covers 17 residues. In nucleotides, the CDR3 is TGTGCCAGCAGTCTAGCGTCTCTGGCCGCAACTAATGAAAAACTGTTTTTT. This encodes CASSLASLAATNEKLFF.

The V call is TRBV7-2, the J call TRBJ2-5; D is possibly TRBD1 (6 bases). The germline V gene has CDR1 SGHTA and CDR2 FQGNSA. CDR3 length: 14 residues. V lost 2 bases, J lost 4 bases, and 11 bases lay in between. The CDR3 region is CASSLLQGGETQYF. The CDR3 DNA follows: TGTGCCAGCAGCTTACTACAGGGTGGAGAGACCCAGTACTTC.

The chain is built from TRBV7-2 and TRBJ1-5; 7 positions match TRBD1. CDR1 is SGHTA and CDR2 is FQGNSA in the germline V gene. V was pared by 3 bases and J by 4 bases, with 6 bases of the junction left unmatched. There are 15 residues in the CDR3. The CDR3, as DNA: TGTGCCAGCAGCTTCTACAGGGGAGCGAATCAGCCCCAGCATTTT. This sequence encodes CASSFYRGANQPQHF.